This record covers a single TCR beta chain. The data were produced by immunoSEQ multiplex PCR, yet TCRdb's version contains in-frame clones alone and is incomplete. The sample contains 20,000 or so clones, about nine tenths of which appear only once. The CDR3 is 14 amino acids. Germline V lookup: CDR1 SGHDT, CDR2 YYEEEE. Trimming left V 4 bases short and J 2 bases short, with 12 bases between. This sample was taken from a study of PD-1 and CTLA-4 blockade in melanoma. The input for sequencing was CD8+ T cells from peripheral blood, taken before anti-PD-1 treatment. This chain links TRBV5-6 with TRBJ1-2, with a tentative D call TRBD1 (5 bases). The TCR comes from a human donor with melanoma. DNA for the CDR3: TGTGCCAGCAGCCGGCCAGGGTACAACTATGGCTACACCTTC. Translation gives CASSRPGYNYGYTF.